The clone carrying this T cell receptor beta chain was counted many times. Unique molecular identifiers were attached to individual cDNA molecules during library preparation. TCRdb redid the calling of the RACE reads with MiXCR, one entry per CDR3 protein. The repertoire consists of 300,000 to 450,000 distinct CDR3 sequences, with approximately 5% occurring once and the leading ten covering 2.5% to 3%. Time point given: pre-sensitization, week 0. Treatment defined: therapeutic diphenylcyclopropenone sensitization with weekly scalp DPC. Losses at the gene ends were 2 bases for V and 0 bases for J; bases not matched to a gene: 1. The germline V gene encodes CDR1 SNHLY and CDR2 FYNNEI. This CDR3 is built from 14 residues. The sample is drawn from a study of human T cells and chemical hapten exposure.

The clonotype was recovered from a woman between 45 and 65 years old with alopecia areata. Some clones in this sample may be carry-over from other donors' samples. This specimen was whole blood, taken in connection with sensitization to the hapten diphenylcyclopropenone (DPC). The rearrangement links TRBV2 to TRBJ2-7; 7 nucleotides align to TRBD1. The CDR3 DNA follows: TGTGCCAGCAGTGAAAGGGACAGCTCCTACGAGCAGTACTTC. This gives the protein CASSERDSSYEQYF.